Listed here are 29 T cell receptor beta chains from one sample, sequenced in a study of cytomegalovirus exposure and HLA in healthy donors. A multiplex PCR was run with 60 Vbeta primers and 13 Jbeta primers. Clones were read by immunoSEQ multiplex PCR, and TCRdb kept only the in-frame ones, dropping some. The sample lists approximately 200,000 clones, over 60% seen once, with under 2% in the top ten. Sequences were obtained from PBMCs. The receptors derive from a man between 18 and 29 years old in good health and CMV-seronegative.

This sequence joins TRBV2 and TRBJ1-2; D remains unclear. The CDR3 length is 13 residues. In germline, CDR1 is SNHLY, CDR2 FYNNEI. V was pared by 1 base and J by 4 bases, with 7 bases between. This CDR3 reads CASSEDGSYGYTF. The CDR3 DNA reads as TGTGCCAGCAGTGAAGACGGTTCCTATGGCTACACCTTC. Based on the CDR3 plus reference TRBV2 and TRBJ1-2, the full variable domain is EPEVTQTPSHQVTQMGQEVILRCVPISNHLYFYWYRQILGQKVEFLVSFYNNEISEKSEIFDDQFSVERPDGSNFTLKIRSTKLEDSAMYFCASSEDGSYGYTFGSGTRLTVV.

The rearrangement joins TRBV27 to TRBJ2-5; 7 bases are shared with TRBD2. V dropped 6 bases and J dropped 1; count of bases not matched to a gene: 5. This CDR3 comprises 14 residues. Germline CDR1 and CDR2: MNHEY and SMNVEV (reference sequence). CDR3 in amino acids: CASSFGGSQETQYF. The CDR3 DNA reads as TGTGCCAGCAGCTTCGGGGGGTCCCAAGAGACCCAGTACTTC.

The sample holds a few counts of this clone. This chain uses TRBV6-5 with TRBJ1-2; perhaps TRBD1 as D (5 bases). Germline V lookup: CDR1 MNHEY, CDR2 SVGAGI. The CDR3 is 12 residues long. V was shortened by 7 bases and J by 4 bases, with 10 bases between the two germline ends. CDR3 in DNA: TGTGCCAGCATGACGGGGGGCTATGGCTACACCTTC. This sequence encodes CASMTGGYGYTF.

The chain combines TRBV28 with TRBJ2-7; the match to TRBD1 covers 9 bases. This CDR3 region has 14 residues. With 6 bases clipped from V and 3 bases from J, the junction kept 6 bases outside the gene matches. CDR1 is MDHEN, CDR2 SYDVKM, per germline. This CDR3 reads CASSLTGGNYEQYF. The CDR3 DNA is TGTGCCAGCAGCCTGACAGGGGGAAACTACGAGCAGTACTTC.

CDR3 coding DNA: TGTGCCAGCCAAATGGGACAGAGTAATGAAAAACTGTTTTTT. It yields the protein CASQMGQSNEKLFF. V gene TRBV2 combines with J gene TRBJ1-4, with 7 bases that match TRBD1. Unmatched junction bases numbered 7, after V lost 8 bases and J lost 4 bases. Germline V lookup: CDR1 SNHLY, CDR2 FYNNEI. This CDR3 is 14 amino acids long.

The CDR3 coding sequence is TGCGCCAGCAGCTTGGCCGGGGCGGGGGGGCTCGAGCAGTACTTC. Its translation: CASSLAGAGGLEQYF. The chain links TRBV5-1 to TRBJ2-7; 9 nucleotides agree with TRBD2. J lost 6 bases, V lost 0 bases, and 7 bases had no gene match. CDR1 and CDR2 (germline): SGHRS, YFSETQ. The CDR3 is made up of 15 amino acids.

The CDR3 protein is CSVPVRGTDTQYF. Written as DNA, the CDR3 is TGCAGCGTCCCCGTCAGGGGCACAGATACGCAGTATTTT. The J gene is TRBJ2-3, the V gene TRBV29-1, with a tentative D call TRBD1 (5 bases). The CDR3 extends over 13 amino acids. Germline-derived CDR1 and CDR2 are SQVTM and ANQGSEA. V was shortened by 6 bases and J by 1 base, with 11 bases between the two germline ends.

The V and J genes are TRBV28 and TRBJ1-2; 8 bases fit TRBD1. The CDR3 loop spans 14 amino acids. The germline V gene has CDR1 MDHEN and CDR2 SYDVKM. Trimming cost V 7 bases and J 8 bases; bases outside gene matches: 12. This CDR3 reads CASNWGTGNMGYTF. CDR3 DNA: TGTGCCAGCAACTGGGGGACAGGAAATATGGGCTACACCTTC.

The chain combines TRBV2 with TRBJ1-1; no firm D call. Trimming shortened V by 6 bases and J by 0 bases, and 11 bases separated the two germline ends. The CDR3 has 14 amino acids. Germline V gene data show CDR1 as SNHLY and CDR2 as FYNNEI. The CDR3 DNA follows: TGTGCCAGCAGGGAGCACTCAATGAACACTGAAGCTTTCTTT. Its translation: CASREHSMNTEAFF.

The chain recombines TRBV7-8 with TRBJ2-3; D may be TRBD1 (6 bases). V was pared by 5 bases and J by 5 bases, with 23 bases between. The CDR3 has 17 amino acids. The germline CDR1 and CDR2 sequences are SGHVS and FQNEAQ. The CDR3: CASSPQVGATGRDTQYF. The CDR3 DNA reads TGTGCCAGCAGCCCCCAGGTGGGGGCGACGGGTAGAGATACGCAGTATTTT.

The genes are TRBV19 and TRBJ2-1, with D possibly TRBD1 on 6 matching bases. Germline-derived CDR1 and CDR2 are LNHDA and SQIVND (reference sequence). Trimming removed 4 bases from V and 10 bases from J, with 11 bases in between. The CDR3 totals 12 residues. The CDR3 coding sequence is TGTGCCAGTAGTAAACAGGGCGAGGAGCAGTTCTTC. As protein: CASSKQGEEQFF.

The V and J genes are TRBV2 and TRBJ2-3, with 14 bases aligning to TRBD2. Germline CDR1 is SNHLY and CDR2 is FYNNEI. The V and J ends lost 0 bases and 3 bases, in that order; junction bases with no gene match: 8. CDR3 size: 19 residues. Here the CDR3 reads CASSEAPGLAGDETDTQYF. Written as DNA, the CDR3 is TGTGCCAGCAGTGAAGCTCCGGGACTAGCGGGAGATGAGACAGATACGCAGTATTTT.

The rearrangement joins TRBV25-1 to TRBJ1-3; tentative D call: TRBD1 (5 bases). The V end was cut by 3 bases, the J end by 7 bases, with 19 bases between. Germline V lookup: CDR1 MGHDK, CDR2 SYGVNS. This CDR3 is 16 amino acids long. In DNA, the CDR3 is TGTGCCAGCAGTGATTGGGGCGGACAAGGAGGGAACACCATATATTTT. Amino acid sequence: CASSDWGGQGGNTIYF.

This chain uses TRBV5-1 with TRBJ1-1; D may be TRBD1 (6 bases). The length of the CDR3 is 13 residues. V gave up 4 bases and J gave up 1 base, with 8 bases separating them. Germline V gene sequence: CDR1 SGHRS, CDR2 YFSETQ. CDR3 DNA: TGCGCCAGCAGCCCACAGGGGAACACTGAAGCTTTCTTT. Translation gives CASSPQGNTEAFF.

The CDR3: CAWSVTRRTDTQYF. The CDR3, as DNA: TGTGCCTGGAGTGTGACTAGAAGAACAGATACGCAGTATTTT. The rearrangement joins TRBV30 to TRBJ2-3; D possibly corresponds to TRBD2 (6 bases). Germline loops: CDR1 GTSNPN, CDR2 SVGIG (reference sequence). This CDR3 region has 14 residues. V was shortened by 0 bases and J by 3 bases, with 10 bases between the two germline ends. Looking up the rest from reference TRBV30 and TRBJ2-3 gives the full variable domain: SQTIHQWPATLVQPVGSPLSLECTVEGTSNPNLYWYRQAAGRGLQLLFYSVGIGQISSEVPQNLSASRPQDRQFILSSKKLLLSDSGFYLCAWSVTRRTDTQYFGPGTRLTVL.

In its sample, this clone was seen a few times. CDR3 region: CASSQDLLRATTNEKLFF. CDR3 sequence (DNA): TGCGCCAGCAGCCAAGATCTCCTACGAGCTACAACTAATGAAAAACTGTTTTTT. This chain joins TRBV4-3 and TRBJ1-4; unclear D gene. V lost 0 bases, J lost 0 bases, and 14 bases lay in between. The CDR3 sequence is 18 residues long. Germline-derived CDR1 and CDR2 are LGHNA and YSLEER.

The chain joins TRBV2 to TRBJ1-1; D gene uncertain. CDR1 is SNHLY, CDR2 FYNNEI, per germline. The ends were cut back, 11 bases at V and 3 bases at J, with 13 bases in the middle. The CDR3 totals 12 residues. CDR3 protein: CAARTVDTEAFF. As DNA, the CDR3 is TGTGCCGCACGGACTGTTGACACTGAAGCTTTCTTT. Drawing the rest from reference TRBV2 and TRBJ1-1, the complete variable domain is EPEVTQTPSHQVTQMGQEVILRCVPISNHLYFYWYRQILGQKVEFLVSFYNNEISEKSEIFDDQFSVERPDGSNFTLKIRSTKLEDSAMYFCAARTVDTEAFFGQGTRLTVV.

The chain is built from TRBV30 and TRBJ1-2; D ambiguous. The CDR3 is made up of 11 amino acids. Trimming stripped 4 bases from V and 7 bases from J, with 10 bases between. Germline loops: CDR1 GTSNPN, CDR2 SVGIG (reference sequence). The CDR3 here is CAWNQGGGYTF. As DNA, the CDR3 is TGTGCCTGGAACCAAGGCGGTGGCTACACCTTC.

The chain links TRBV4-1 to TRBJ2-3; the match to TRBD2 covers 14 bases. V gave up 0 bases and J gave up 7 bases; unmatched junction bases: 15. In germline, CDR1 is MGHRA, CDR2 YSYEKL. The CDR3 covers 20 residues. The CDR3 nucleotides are TGCGCCAGCAGCCAAGATTTGGCCCGGAGACTAGCGGGGGGGAGGAATACGCAGTATTTT. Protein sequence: CASSQDLARRLAGGRNTQYF.

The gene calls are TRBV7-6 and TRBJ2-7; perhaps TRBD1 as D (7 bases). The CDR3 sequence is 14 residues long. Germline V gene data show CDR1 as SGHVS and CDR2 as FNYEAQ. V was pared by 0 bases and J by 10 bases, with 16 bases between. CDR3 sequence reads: CASSLARGQGGQYF. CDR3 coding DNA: TGTGCCAGCAGCTTAGCCCGAGGGCAGGGGGGACAGTACTTC.

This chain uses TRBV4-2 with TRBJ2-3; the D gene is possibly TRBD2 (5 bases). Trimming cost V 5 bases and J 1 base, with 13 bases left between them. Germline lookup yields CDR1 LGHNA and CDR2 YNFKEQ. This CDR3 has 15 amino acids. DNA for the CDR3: TGTGCCAGCAGCTACGAACACGGGGGCACAGATACGCAGTATTTT. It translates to CASSYEHGGTDTQYF.

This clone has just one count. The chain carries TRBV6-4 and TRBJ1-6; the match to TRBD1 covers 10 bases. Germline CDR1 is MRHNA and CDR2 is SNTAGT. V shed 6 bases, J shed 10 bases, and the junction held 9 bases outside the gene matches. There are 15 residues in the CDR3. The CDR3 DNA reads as TGTGCCAGCAGGAACCGACAGGGGGCGAGGTCACCCCTCCACTTT. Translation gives CASRNRQGARSPLHF.

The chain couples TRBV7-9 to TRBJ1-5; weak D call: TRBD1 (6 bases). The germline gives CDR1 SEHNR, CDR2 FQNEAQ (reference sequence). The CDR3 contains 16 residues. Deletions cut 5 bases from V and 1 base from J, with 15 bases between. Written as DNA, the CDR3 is TGTGCCAGCAGCCAGGGGTGGACAGAAAGCAATCAGCCCCAGCATTTT. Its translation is CASSQGWTESNQPQHF.

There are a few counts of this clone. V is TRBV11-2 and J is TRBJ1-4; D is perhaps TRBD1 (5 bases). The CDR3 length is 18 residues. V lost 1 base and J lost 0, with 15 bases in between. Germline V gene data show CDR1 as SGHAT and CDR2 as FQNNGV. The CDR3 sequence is CASSLGAGPITTNEKLFF. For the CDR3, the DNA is TGTGCCAGCAGCTTAGGGGCAGGGCCTATAACAACTAATGAAAAACTGTTTTTT.

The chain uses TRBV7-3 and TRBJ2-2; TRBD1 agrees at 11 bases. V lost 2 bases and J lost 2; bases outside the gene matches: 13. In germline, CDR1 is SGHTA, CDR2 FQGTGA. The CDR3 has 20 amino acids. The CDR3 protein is CASSLAGGTGGNLNTGELFF. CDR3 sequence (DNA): TGTGCCAGCAGCTTAGCTGGGGGGACAGGGGGTAATCTAAACACCGGGGAGCTGTTTTTT. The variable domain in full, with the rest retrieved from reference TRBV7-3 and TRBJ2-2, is GAGVSQTPSNKVTEKGKYVELRCDPISGHTALYWYRQSLGQGPEFLIYFQGTGAADDSGLPNDRFFAVRPEGSVSTLKIQRTERGDSAVYLCASSLAGGTGGNLNTGELFFGEGSRLTVL.

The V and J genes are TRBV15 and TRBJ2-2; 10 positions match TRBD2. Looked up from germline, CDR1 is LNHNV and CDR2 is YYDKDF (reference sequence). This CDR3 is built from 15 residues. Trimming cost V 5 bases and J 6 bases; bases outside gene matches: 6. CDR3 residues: CATSQAGGPPGELFF. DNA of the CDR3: TGTGCCACCAGCCAAGCGGGAGGGCCTCCCGGGGAGCTGTTTTTT.

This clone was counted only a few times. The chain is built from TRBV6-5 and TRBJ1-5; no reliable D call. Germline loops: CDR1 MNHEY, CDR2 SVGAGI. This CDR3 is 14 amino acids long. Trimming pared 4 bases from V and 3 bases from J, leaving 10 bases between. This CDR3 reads CASSSGRYNQPQHF. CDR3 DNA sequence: TGTGCCAGCAGTTCCGGGAGGTACAATCAGCCCCAGCATTTT.

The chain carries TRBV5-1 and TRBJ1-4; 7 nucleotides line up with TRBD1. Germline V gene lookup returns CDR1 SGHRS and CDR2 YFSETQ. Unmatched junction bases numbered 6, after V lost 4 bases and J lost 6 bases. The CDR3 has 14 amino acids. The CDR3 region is CASSRQGSDEKLFF. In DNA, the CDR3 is TGCGCCAGCAGCCGACAGGGCTCGGATGAAAAACTGTTTTTT.

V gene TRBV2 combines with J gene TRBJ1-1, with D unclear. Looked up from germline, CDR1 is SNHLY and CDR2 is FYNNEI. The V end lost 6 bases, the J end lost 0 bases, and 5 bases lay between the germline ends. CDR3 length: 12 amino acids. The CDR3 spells CASSQLNTEAFF. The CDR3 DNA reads TGTGCCAGCAGCCAGTTGAACACTGAAGCTTTCTTT.